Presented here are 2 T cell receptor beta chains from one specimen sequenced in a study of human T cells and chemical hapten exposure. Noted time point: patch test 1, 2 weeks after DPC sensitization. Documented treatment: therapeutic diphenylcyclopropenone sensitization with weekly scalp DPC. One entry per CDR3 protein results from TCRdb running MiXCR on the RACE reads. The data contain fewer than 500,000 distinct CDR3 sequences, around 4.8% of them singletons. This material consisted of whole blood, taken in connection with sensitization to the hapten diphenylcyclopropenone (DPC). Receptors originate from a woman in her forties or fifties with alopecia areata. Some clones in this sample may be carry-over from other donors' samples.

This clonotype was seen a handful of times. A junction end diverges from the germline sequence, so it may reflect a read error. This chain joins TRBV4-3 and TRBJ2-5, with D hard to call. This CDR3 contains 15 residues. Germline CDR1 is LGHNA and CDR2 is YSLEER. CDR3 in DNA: TGCGCCAGCAGCCAAGATCTTTTGACCCAAGGGACCCAGTACTTC. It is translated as CASSQDLLTQGTQYF.

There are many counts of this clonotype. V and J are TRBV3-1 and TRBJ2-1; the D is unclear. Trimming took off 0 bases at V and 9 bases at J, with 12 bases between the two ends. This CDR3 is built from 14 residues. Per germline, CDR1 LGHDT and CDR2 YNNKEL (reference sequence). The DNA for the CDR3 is TGTGCCAGCAGCCAAGATCCAGTAGTCCCTGAGCAGTTCTTC. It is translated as CASSQDPVVPEQFF.